The sequence of this T cell receptor beta chain was determined in a study of CD8 T cells in Susac syndrome (dated by TCRdb to the late 2010s). In the study overall: Repertoire sequencing was used to test whether CD8+ T cell activation and differentiation in Susac syndrome was antigen driven.

Beyond this particular receptor, the publication reports: The study acknowledged that relatively few individuals were included in the TCR sequencing and HLA analysis.

Turning to this clonotype: Its antigen is not yet known. Per-nucleotide qualities are absent, and no much larger clonotype sits a single base away.

Peripheral blood CD8+ and CD4+ T cells from healthy donors, Susac syndrome patients and multiple sclerosis patients were profiled using high-throughput TCR beta sequencing. Multiple sclerosis controls were treatment-naive patients with stable or active relapsing-remitting disease fulfilling revised McDonald criteria. CD8+ TEMRA cells were enriched by FACS, while bulk CD8+ and CD4+ T cells were purified by magnetic negative isolation. Blood was drawn into EDTA tubes, processed within 24 hours, and PBMCs were isolated by density gradient centrifugation. PBMCs intended for TCR sequencing were cryopreserved in liquid nitrogen and thawed later in a water bath at 37 degrees C. The sorted or isolated CD4+, CD8+ and CD8+ TEMRA cells had a purity of 90% or higher. RNA was extracted using the RNeasy kit, and 0.5 to 1 microgram was reverse transcribed with random hexamers. TCR beta CDR3 regions were amplified with the immunoSEQ multiplex PCR assay covering 54 Vbeta and 13 Jbeta segments. To correct PCR amplification bias, a synthetic template baseline was used for both primer optimization and computational correction. Concerning the study's data processing: Reads were annotated to V, D and J genes according to IMGT and were analyzed with immunoSEQ Analyzer, with only productive sequences retained. Clonality was calculated as one minus the Shannon entropy normalized by log2 of the number of productive unique sequences. For each patient and control, public and private clones were evaluated within the 100 most prevalent clones. Susac-specific clones were defined as absent from healthy and MS cohorts, around 970 published viral clones and other ImmuneACCESS disease sequences. TCRdb ran its own pipeline on the public reads, namely fastp trimming at Q25 and MiXCR clone calling, and kept in-frame beta chains. Identical CDR3 protein sequences are pooled into one entry, listed with their most common genes and DNA. These V and J calls rely on TCRdb rather than the paper's analysis. In all, the sample holds a few hundred thousand distinct CDR3 sequences, and roughly 94% of those were seen once. The ten largest clones take up around 0.07% of the sample.

The germline V gene supplies CDR1 SGHTA and CDR2 FQGNSA. The CDR3 contains 15 residues, cysteine and phenylalanine counted. CDR3 DNA only is kept here, 45 bases in frame from base 1. The trim is 6 bases for V and 6 bases for J, with a gap of 19 bases between the germline ends. The sequenced material came from CD4+ T cells from PBMCs. The sequence was obtained from a human donor with multiple sclerosis. The chain is assembled from TRBV7-2 and TRBJ2-3, with a weak D call of TRBD2 (5 bases match). For the CDR3, the sequence is CASRGRGSVGDTQYF. At the DNA level, the sequence is TGTGCCAGCAGGGGGAGAGGGAGTGTCGGCGATACGCAGTATTTT. The CDR3 plus the reference TRBV7-2 and TRBJ2-3 genes for the other parts give the full variable domain: GAGVSQSPSNKVTEKGKDVELRCDPISGHTALYWYRQSLGQGLEFLIYFQGNSAPDKSGLPSDRFSAERTGGSVSTLTIQRTQQEDSAVYLCASRGRGSVGDTQYFGPGTRLTVL.